These 15 T cell receptor beta chains were sequenced from one sample in a study of T-cell reconstitution after alpha-beta-depleted transplantation in children. Unique molecular identifiers were incorporated when the TCRbeta library was constructed. TCRdb called the PCR reads again in MiXCR, with one record for every CDR3 protein. The table lists hundreds of thousands of distinct CDR3 sequences, approximately 14% of them singletons. Sequencing used PBMCs, obtained before TCRalphabeta/CD19-depleted stem cell transplant. The receptors shown here come from a girl aged 2 to 9 with congenital amegakaryocytic thrombocytopenia, due to receive a stem cell transplant.

Only a few counts were recorded for this clonotype. V gene TRBV3-1 combines with J gene TRBJ1-1, with D hard to call. CDR3 length equals 17 residues. Germline V gives CDR1 LGHDT, CDR2 YNNKEL (reference sequence). The V and J ends lost 2 bases and 0 bases respectively, with 16 bases between them. The CDR3: CASSQLKSGHLNTEAFF. The CDR3 DNA sequence: TGTGCCAGCAGCCAACTAAAGAGTGGGCATCTGAACACTGAAGCTTTCTTT.

This clonotype was counted a few times. The chain couples TRBV15 to TRBJ1-2, with D hard to call. The V end was cut by 6 bases, the J end by 10 bases, with 24 bases between. The germline CDR1 and CDR2 sequences are LNHNV and YYDKDF (reference sequence). This CDR3 is 15 amino acids long. This CDR3 is CATRGGSRTPSIYTF. DNA of the CDR3: TGTGCCACCAGAGGAGGGTCGAGGACCCCAAGTATCTACACCTTC.

This clonotype was found a few times. The V gene is TRBV6-6, the J gene TRBJ2-1; TRBD2 is a possible D gene (5 bases). V lost 3 bases and J lost 5, with 8 bases in between. CDR3 size: 13 residues. CDR1 and CDR2 from the germline V gene are MNHNY and SVGAGI (reference sequence). CDR3 bases: TGTGCCAGCAGTTATGCCGGGGACAATGAGCAGTTCTTC. This codes for CASSYAGDNEQFF.

The sample holds many counts of this clonotype. CDR3 residues: CASSLAGSDEKLFF. DNA for the CDR3: TGTGCCAGCAGCTTGGCTGGGTCGGATGAAAAACTGTTTTTT. The chain has TRBV5-6 and TRBJ1-4, with D uncertain. Germline CDR1 SGHDT, CDR2 YYEEEE. V was pared by 0 bases and J by 6 bases, with 9 bases between. The CDR3 covers 14 residues.

The V call is TRBV28, the J call TRBJ2-6; D not resolved. In germline, CDR1 is MDHEN, CDR2 SYDVKM. The length of the CDR3 is 16 residues. V was trimmed by 3 bases and J by 4 bases, leaving 13 bases between them. DNA for the CDR3: TGTGCCAGCAGTTTGCGGATTCGTCGGGGGGCCAACGTCCTGACTTTC. This encodes CASSLRIRRGANVLTF. The complete variable domain, with remaining parts taken from reference TRBV28 and TRBJ2-6, reads DVKVTQSSRYLVKRTGEKVFLECVQDMDHENMFWYRQDPGLGLRLIYFSYDVKMKEKGDIPEGYSVSREKKERFSLILESASTNQTSMYLCASSLRIRRGANVLTFGAGSRLTVL.

This clonotype was recorded many times. The chain uses TRBV5-1 and TRBJ2-2, with no clear D. The V end was cut by 5 bases, the J end by 4 bases, with 9 bases between. The CDR3 covers 13 residues. Germline CDR1 is SGHRS and CDR2 is YFSETQ. This CDR3 is CASRVASTGELFF. The CDR3 coding sequence is TGCGCCAGCAGAGTAGCCAGCACCGGGGAGCTGTTTTTT.

This clonotype was detected many times. The V call is TRBV10-3, the J call TRBJ2-7; no clear D. The CDR3 length is 12 residues. Trimming pared 0 bases from V and 9 bases from J, leaving 9 bases between. CDR1 is ENHRY, CDR2 SYGVKD, per germline. The CDR3 spells CAISESSAGQYF. DNA for the CDR3: TGTGCCATCAGTGAGTCCAGTGCCGGGCAGTACTTC.

There are many counts of this clonotype. The V gene is TRBV20-1, the J gene TRBJ1-3, with unresolved D. The CDR3 length is 15 residues. CDR1 and CDR2 from the germline V gene are DFQATT and SNEGSKA (reference sequence). Between the trimmed V and J ends, which lost 3 bases and 4 bases, there was a span of 16 bases. DNA for the CDR3: TGCAGTGCTAGCGGTCACACCCTTATAGGAAACACCATATATTTT. It yields the protein CSASGHTLIGNTIYF.

This clonotype was found many times. J is TRBJ1-1 and V is TRBV6-5; D is ambiguous. V was shortened by 3 bases and J by 0 bases, with 8 bases between the two germline ends. The CDR3 spans 14 residues. Germline CDR1 and CDR2: MNHEY and SVGAGI. This CDR3 reads CASSYNGMNTEAFF. The CDR3 nucleotides read TGTGCCAGCAGTTATAATGGAATGAACACTGAAGCTTTCTTT.

Many counts were recorded for this clonotype. V and J are TRBV24-1 and TRBJ2-3; 8 positions match TRBD2. V was pared by 6 bases and J by 4 bases, with 5 bases of the junction left unmatched. CDR3 length: 14 amino acids. Germline CDR1 is KGHDR and CDR2 is SFDVKD. The CDR3 DNA is TGTGCCACCAGTCGGGCGGGAGGTTCAGATACGCAGTATTTT. Its translation is CATSRAGGSDTQYF.

This clonotype was detected many times. This chain links TRBV29-1 with TRBJ2-7; D might be TRBD2 (6 bases). V lost 4 bases and J lost 3, with 22 bases in between. Germline V gives CDR1 SQVTM, CDR2 ANQGSEA. The CDR3 covers 16 residues. This CDR3 is CSVGDNGLGGNYEQYF. As DNA, the CDR3 is TGCAGCGTTGGAGATAACGGCCTCGGGGGAAACTACGAGCAGTACTTC.

This clonotype was seen a few times. The chain employs TRBV5-1 and TRBJ2-7, with 8 bases fitting TRBD2. Germline V CDR1 and CDR2: SGHRS, YFSETQ. The CDR3 extends over 15 amino acids. J lost 4 bases, V lost 0 bases, and 6 bases had no gene match. The CDR3 loop reads CASSLVPAGEYEQYF. The CDR3, as DNA: TGCGCCAGCAGCTTGGTTCCAGCGGGAGAGTACGAGCAGTACTTC.

This clonotype has only a few counts. V and J are TRBV7-2 and TRBJ2-1, with TRBD2 as a possible D gene (6 bases). Between the trimmed V and J ends, which lost 1 base and 4 bases, there was a span of 14 bases. This CDR3 comprises 16 residues. Germline CDR1 and CDR2: SGHTA and FQGNSA. The CDR3: CASSLGRVGEYNEQFF. The CDR3 nucleotides are TGTGCCAGCAGCTTAGGGAGGGTGGGCGAGTACAATGAGCAGTTCTTC. Variable domain in full (rest from reference TRBV7-2 and TRBJ2-1): GAGVSQSPSNKVTEKGKDVELRCDPISGHTALYWYRQSLGQGLEFLIYFQGNSAPDKSGLPSDRFSAERTGGSVSTLTIQRTQQEDSAVYLCASSLGRVGEYNEQFFGPGTRLTVL.

This clonotype was recorded at least ten times. This chain uses TRBV7-2 with TRBJ2-1; TRBD2 agrees at 7 bases. With 3 bases clipped from V and 9 bases from J, the junction kept 8 bases outside the gene matches. Germline CDR1 and CDR2: SGHTA and FQGNSA. The CDR3 consists of 14 residues. As DNA, the CDR3 is TGTGCCAGCAGCTTCGGAACTAGCGACGGTGAGCAGTTCTTC. Its translation: CASSFGTSDGEQFF.

This clonotype has only a few counts. The chain's CDR3 is CAISESRAPTGETQYF. CDR3 DNA: TGTGCCATCAGTGAGTCCAGGGCACCAACTGGGGAGACCCAGTACTTC. The rearrangement joins TRBV10-3 to TRBJ2-5, with D perhaps matching TRBD1 (5 bases). The V end lost 0 bases, the J end lost 5 bases, and 16 bases lay between the germline ends. The CDR3 runs 16 residues. The germline gives CDR1 ENHRY, CDR2 SYGVKD.